The entry that follows covers one TCR beta chain sequence. Antigen: not known. The sample comes from a study of cytotoxic CD8 clonotypes in ibrutinib-treated CLL. Study findings and constraints: Public clonotypes, found uncommonly, either contracted or stayed stable on treatment. T-cell clonality at baseline went above that of age-matched healthy donors and rose and fell with circulating CD8+ T-cell counts. Clonality went higher at ibrutinib response and then dropped back toward baseline at progression.

Germline V gene lookup returns CDR1 SGHAT and CDR2 FQNNGV. The CDR3 runs 16 residues. The trim removed 1 base at V and 0 bases at J, leaving 3 bases unmatched. Sequencing used immunoSEQ multiplex PCR; TCRdb keeps in-frame clones, though not all of them. The table lists a few hundred thousand clones, roughly two thirds of them singletons. The chain joins TRBV11-2 to TRBJ2-1; TRBD2 aligns across 7 bases. This specimen consisted of PBMCs, obtained after 36 months of ibrutinib treatment. The TCR sequence derives from a human donor with chronic lymphocytic leukemia. The CDR3 spells CASSLVRGSSYNEQFF. DNA for the CDR3: TGTGCCAGCAGCTTAGTACGCGGGAGCTCCTACAATGAGCAGTTCTTC.